These T cell receptor beta chains were read from a single sample in a study of long-term antiretroviral therapy in people with HIV. The assay was immunoSEQ multiplex PCR, and TCRdb's table has in-frame clones only and misses some. The table includes 20,000 to 25,000 clones, around four fifths detected once. The source material was unsorted PBMCs, sampled 1.6 years after starting antiretroviral therapy. These receptors were obtained from a man in his forties or fifties with HIV. CDR3s include the opening cysteine and the closing phenylalanine or tryptophan. Each record gives: V gene, clone size, J gene, D gene, CDR3 protein, CDR3 DNA. A D gene is named only where the DNA matches it firmly. Size is omitted from some rows. Given values are once, few, many or a class for expanded clones.

>TRBV4-2|.|TRBJ1-3|.
CASSQGTSGNTIYF
TGTGCCAGCAGCCAAGGGACTTCTGGAAACACCATATATTTT
>TRBV4-1|.|TRBJ2-7|.
CASSQSIGDNSYEQYF
TGCGCCAGCAGCCAAAGCATTGGGGACAACTCCTACGAGCAGTACTTC
>TRBV5-6|once|TRBJ1-2|.
CASSLGIGNGYTF
TGTGCCAGCAGCTTGGGCATAGGTAATGGCTACACCTTC
>TRBV5-8|.|TRBJ2-1|.
CASSLRGSSYNEQFF
TGTGCCAGCAGCTTAAGGGGGAGTTCCTACAATGAGCAGTTCTTC
>TRBV7-2|.|TRBJ2-5|TRBD1
CASSDKGGTGGQETQYF
TGTGCCAGCAGCGATAAGGGTGGGACAGGGGGTCAAGAGACCCAGTACTTC
>TRBV5-6|.|TRBJ1-2|.
CASSLGGLANYGYTF
TGTGCCAGCAGCTTGGGAGGGCTAGCTAACTATGGCTACACCTTC
>TRBV11-3|.|TRBJ2-1|.
CASSLGQSHNEQFF
TGTGCCAGCAGCTTAGGACAGAGCCACAATGAGCAGTTCTTC
>TRBV14|.|TRBJ2-1|TRBD2
CASSRTSGGMGYNEQFF
TGTGCCAGCAGCCGGACTAGCGGGGGAATGGGCTACAATGAGCAGTTCTTC
>TRBV7-6|few|TRBJ2-3|.
CASSLERAQYF
TGTGCCAGCAGCTTAGAGCGCGCGCAGTATTTT
>TRBV19|.|TRBJ1-2|.
CASSILSGRNYGYTF
TGTGCCAGTAGTATCCTATCGGGGAGGAACTATGGCTACACCTTC
>TRBV6-1|.|TRBJ2-7|.
CASSEGGRGWYEQYF
TGTGCCAGCAGTGAAGGGGGCCGGGGGTGGTACGAGCAGTACTTC
>TRBV4-2|.|TRBJ2-7|TRBD2
CASSRGDSGGADEQYF
TGTGCCAGCAGCCGGGGGGATAGCGGGGGGGCGGACGAGCAGTACTTC
>TRBV5-6|.|TRBJ2-7|TRBD1
CASSLGVDRAYEQYF
TGTGCCAGCAGCTTGGGAGTGGACAGGGCCTACGAGCAGTACTTC
>TRBV7-5|.|TRBJ2-2|.
CARSLVGQPNTGELFF
TGTGCCAGAAGCTTAGTAGGACAGCCGAACACCGGGGAGCTGTTTTTT
>TRBV10-3|.|TRBJ2-5|.
CAIRGETAQETQYF
TGTGCCATCAGGGGAGAGACGGCCCAAGAGACCCAGTACTTC
>TRBV19|once|TRBJ1-3|TRBD1
CASSTDRDSTFSGNTIYF
TGTGCCAGTAGTACCGACAGGGATTCAACTTTCTCTGGAAACACCATATATTTT
>TRBV9|.|TRBJ2-7|TRBD1
CASSVAGGQGADEQYF
TGTGCCAGCAGCGTAGCCGGGGGACAGGGGGCGGACGAGCAGTACTTC
>TRBV27|.|TRBJ2-1|.
CASSSSGTPNEQFF
TGTGCCAGCAGTTCCTCCGGGACCCCCAATGAGCAGTTCTTC
>TRBV5-3|.|TRBJ2-7|.
CARSLDNSYEQYF
TGTGCCAGAAGCTTGGACAACTCCTACGAGCAGTACTTC
>TRBV23-1|.|TRBJ1-5|.
CASSSSPGRLNQPQHF
TGCGCCAGCAGTAGCTCGCCGGGACGGTTAAATCAGCCCCAGCATTTT
>TRBV12-5|.|TRBJ2-2|TRBD1
CASGWMGQSNTGELFF
TGTGCTAGTGGTTGGATGGGACAGAGTAACACCGGGGAGCTGTTTTTT
>TRBV7-8|.|TRBJ1-1|.
CASTLGVNTEAFF
TGTGCCAGCACCCTAGGGGTGAACACTGAAGCTTTCTTT
>TRBV5-5|once|TRBJ2-5|TRBD2
CASSSSLTSGRKEETQYF
TGTGCCAGCAGCTCAAGCCTGACTAGCGGGAGGAAGGAAGAGACCCAGTACTTC
>TRBV7-3|.|TRBJ2-5|.
CASSARGAGETQYF
TGTGCCAGCAGCGCCAGGGGGGCGGGTGAGACCCAGTACTTC
>TRBV7-3|.|TRBJ1-1|TRBD1
CASSSGTGEAFF
TGTGCCAGCAGCTCCGGGACAGGAGAAGCTTTCTTT
>TRBV2|.|TRBJ2-5|TRBD1
CASSGSDRGLVETQYF
TGTGCCAGCAGCGGCTCGGACAGGGGGCTGGTTGAGACCCAGTACTTC
>TRBV11-3|.|TRBJ2-7|.
CASSLEVGGEQYF
TGTGCCAGCAGCTTAGAAGTTGGGGGGGAGCAGTACTTC
>TRBV7-2|.|TRBJ2-3|TRBD2
CASAVAGATDTQYF
TGTGCCAGCGCCGTAGCGGGTGCCACAGATACGCAGTATTTT
>TRBV5-6|.|TRBJ2-1|.
CASSAIVAPRGYEQFF
TGTGCCAGCAGCGCCATTGTGGCCCCTAGGGGGTATGAGCAGTTCTTC
>TRBV4-2|.|TRBJ2-7|TRBD2
CASSQDKTGGLGEQYF
TGTGCCAGCAGCCAAGATAAAACGGGAGGGCTAGGTGAGCAGTACTTC
>TRBV19|.|TRBJ1-5|.
CASSMSGPGWGNQPQHF
TGTGCCAGTAGTATGTCAGGGCCCGGCTGGGGCAATCAGCCCCAGCATTTT
>TRBV6-5|.|TRBJ1-1|.
CASRGRGETEAFF
TGTGCCAGCAGAGGGAGAGGGGAAACTGAAGCTTTCTTT
>TRBV5-1|.|TRBJ2-7|.
CASSLDRAYEQYF
TGCGCCAGCAGCTTGGACAGGGCCTACGAGCAGTACTTC
>TRBV10-3|.|TRBJ2-3|.
CAISDRVQDTQYF
TGTGCCATCAGTGACAGGGTACAAGATACGCAGTATTTT
>TRBV7-6|.|TRBJ2-5|TRBD2
CASRPTVLSSGEETQYF
TGTGCCAGCAGACCGACCGTCCTATCTAGCGGCGAGGAGACCCAGTACTTC
>TRBV2|.|TRBJ1-6|.
CASRSEDSPLHF
TGTGCCAGCAGGTCAGAGGATTCACCCCTCCACTTT
>TRBV5-1|.|TRBJ2-3|TRBD2
CASSLASGGGDTQYF
TGCGCCAGCAGCTTGGCTAGCGGGGGAGGGGATACGCAGTATTTT
>TRBV6-5|few|TRBJ2-7|.
CASSYGGGGYEQYF
TGTGCCAGCAGTTACGGGGGCGGAGGCTACGAGCAGTACTTC
>TRBV4-1|.|TRBJ2-5|.
CASSQAGAPETQYF
TGCGCCAGCAGCCAAGCGGGGGCCCCAGAGACCCAGTACTTC
>TRBV19|.|TRBJ2-5|TRBD2
CASSGRAGETQYF
TGTGCCAGTAGCGGGAGGGCCGGGGAGACCCAGTACTTC
>TRBV27|.|TRBJ1-1|.
CASSRSPGMNTEAFF
TGTGCCAGCAGCCGATCCCCGGGGATGAACACTGAAGCTTTCTTT
>TRBV5-1|.|TRBJ2-7|TRBD1
CASSWGTGDNSYEQYF
TGCGCCAGCAGCTGGGGGACAGGGGACAACTCCTACGAGCAGTACTTC
>TRBV30|.|TRBJ1-1|TRBD1
CAWSVPDRTMNTEAFF
TGTGCCTGGAGTGTACCGGACAGGACCATGAACACTGAAGCTTTCTTT
>TRBV6-6|.|TRBJ1-4|.
CASRPTTNEKLFF
TGTGCCAGCAGACCCACAACTAATGAGAAACTGTTTTTT
>TRBV4-1|.|TRBJ2-7|.
CASSQGTDYEQYF
TGCGCCAGCAGCCAAGGTACGGACTACGAGCAGTACTTC
>TRBV10-3|.|TRBJ1-5|.
CAISEGGGNSNQPQHF
TGTGCCATCAGTGAGGGCGGAGGAAATAGCAATCAGCCCCAGCATTTT
>TRBV4-1|.|TRBJ2-7|.
CASSQSLSYEQYF
TGCGCCAGCAGCCAGAGCCTATCCTACGAGCAGTACTTC
>TRBV7-8|.|TRBJ2-5|TRBD2
CASSEAGRASETQYF
TGTGCCAGCAGTGAGGCCGGGAGGGCTTCGGAGACCCAGTACTTC
>TRBV10-3|.|TRBJ2-6|TRBD1
CAISDLDRGDVLTF
TGTGCCATCAGTGACCTGGACAGGGGGGACGTCCTGACTTTC
>TRBV5-6|.|TRBJ2-3|TRBD2
CASSSTSGATDTQYF
TGTGCCAGCAGCTCGACTAGCGGGGCCACAGATACGCAGTATTTT
>TRBV29-1|once|TRBJ1-1|.
CSVRTGGTEAFF
TGCAGCGTTAGGACGGGGGGCACTGAAGCTTTCTTT
>TRBV5-1|.|TRBJ1-4|.
CASSPSATNEKLFF
TGCGCCAGCAGCCCGAGTGCAACTAATGAAAAACTGTTTTTT
>TRBV7-9|.|TRBJ2-7|.
CASSLGISYEQYF
TGTGCCAGCAGCTTAGGCATCTCCTACGAGCAGTACTTC